This T cell receptor beta chain was observed in a study of blood T cell repertoires in COVID-19. Germline V lookup: CDR1 SGHRS, CDR2 YFSETQ. This CDR3 is built from 13 residues. The J segment lost 4 bases and the V segment lost 3 bases, leaving 3 bases of the junction unmatched. Profiling relied on immunoSEQ multiplex PCR, and the TCRdb table lists in-frame clones only, not all of them. The repertoire holds 400,000 to 450,000 clones, with about 90% as singletons. The J gene is TRBJ1-2, the V gene TRBV5-1, with 7 positions matching TRBD1. Sequenced material: PBMCs or T cells enriched from blood (not recorded which). This TCR came from a young man who had recovered from COVID-19. The CDR3, as DNA: TGCGCCAGCAGCTCGGGACAGATCTATGGCTACACCTTC. Its translation: CASSSGQIYGYTF.